The T cell receptor (beta chain) described here comes from a study of T-cell memory formation after mild COVID-19. Study findings and constraints: A balance of CD4 and CD8 characterized clones contracting day 15 to 85, whereas later expanders leaned CD4+. Among CD4+ contracting clones, most were CM and EM, and CD8+ ones EMRA. There were some responding clones in pre-infection memory, which suggested that cross-reactive memory had joined.

TCRdb ran MiXCR on the 5' RACE reads and lists one entry per CDR3 protein. The sample shows fewer than 400,000 distinct CDR3 sequences, approximately 15% of them seen only once. On this clonotype itself: Antigen: not known.

The CDR3 loop spans 13 amino acids. Germline values: CDR1 MNHEY, CDR2 SVGAGI. The ends were cut back, 8 bases at V and 0 bases at J, with 10 bases in the middle. This chain joins TRBV6-5 and TRBJ1-1; D remains ambiguous. The sequencing sample was made of PBMCs or a T cell subset sorted from them (not recorded which). This TCR came from a man between 18 and 35 years old who had mild COVID-19 (a few samples of this study predate the infection). Cell type and time point are not known. DNA for the CDR3: TGTGCCAGCGGTTTACGGGTGAACACTGAAGCTTTCTTT. As protein: CASGLRVNTEAFF.